The source of this TCR beta chain is a study of cytomegalovirus exposure and HLA in healthy donors (dated by TCRdb to between 2016 and 2019). With regard to the full study: An earlier analysis of approximately 550 of the donors reported 250 to 300 Gb of sequence data and some 120 million unique TCR beta sequences from roughly 180 million T cells. An early release that covered fewer than 800 HLA-typed donors contained approximately 300 gigabases of sequencing data and tens of millions of unique TCR sequences. Among the approximately 430 genotyped donors, about 85% belonged to the genetic ancestry cluster associated with self-reported Caucasian donors. The study aimed to test whether signatures of past pathogen exposure could be identified by cataloging public T cell receptors. The T cell repertoires of 666 subjects were profiled by immunosequencing and related to cytomegalovirus serostatus. A separate validation cohort of more than 100 different subjects was used in addition to the roughly 670-subject first cohort. The study combined high-throughput TCR immunosequencing, statistical association of individual TCRs with disease status, and machine learning to predict cytomegalovirus infection status. In a later analysis, previously published TCR beta repertoires from several hundred donors were re-analyzed and high-resolution HLA genotyping was added so that TCR occurrence patterns could be studied. Rather than drawing on any new phenotypic data, the later analysis identified candidate immune exposures from TCR beta sequences and the way those sequences occurred across donors. To decide whether each TCR beta V gene segment behaved as functional or pseudogenic, an earlier analysis of 587 of the donors relied on high-throughput TCR beta sequencing. Alongside the repertoire data, information on donor age, sex, ethnicity and CMV serostatus was compiled. A later genetic analysis took genome-wide SNP genotypes for about 55% of the roughly 700 donors and used that subset as a discovery cohort. All discovery cohort repertoires had been generated using a single sequencing platform. Class I and class II HLA loci were covered by the typing at four-digit resolution. The number of typed donors differed by locus: about 620-640 for A, B, C, DRB1 and DQB1; some 540 for DQA1; about 600 for DPA1; and roughly 450 for DPB1. Because of strong linkage in the cohort, roughly five DR-DQ haplotypes were treated as single units for association and clustering. Across approximately 400 genotyped donors of the cohort, an average of roughly 250,000 unique TCR beta nucleotide sequences per donor were sequenced, and around 19% of those sequences were non-productive. Results the study describes overall, beyond this receptor: In vitro tests confirmed that a few of the cytomegalovirus-associated TCR beta chains recognize cytomegalovirus antigens. When HLA alleles, especially DR and DQ, strongly co-occurred, TCR associations were difficult to assign to individual alleles. A later genetic analysis associated a missense DCLRE1C variant with V-gene and J-gene trimming of TCR beta chains, and an independent cohort replicated the association. Broadly in line with IMGT annotations, most TCR beta V segments showed up in productive rearrangements about 87% or about 30% of the time in an earlier analysis of 587 of the donors. Because counts were too low, some 16 rarely observed V segments, including chromosome 9 orphons, were excluded from the earlier analysis of some 540 of the donors. Several of the top co-occurrence clusters appeared to be linked to parvovirus B19, influenza, CMV and Epstein-Barr virus, according to a later analysis. The study listed 164 TCR beta chains as associated with cytomegalovirus. Compared with the approximately 710-donor mean, donors in an Asian-associated ancestry cluster had fewer N-insertions in productive TCRs, according to a later genetic analysis. It was suggested by the authors that the approach could potentially be generalized to other disease states and immunological phenotypes. Most TCR sequences were seen in very few donors, while some public TCRs were found in many individuals. According to a later analysis, TCR association rates differed among HLA loci, with DRB1 alleles showing the most associated TCRs and HLA-C alleles showing the fewest. Sequencing depth was assumed to be roughly uniform across donors in the presence/absence analyses, though that assumption may not hold. The 87-base-pair reads could not distinguish some IMGT-functional V segments, including TRBV6-2 and TRBV6-3, so those segments were excluded. Linkage disequilibrium might explain the correlated functional status among segregating V segments, but an unknown experimental factor could not be ruled out. Because some donors lacked HLA typing at each locus, the association tests relied only on the typed subset. In a later analysis, HLA-associated TCR beta chains showed more clonal expansion and lower generation probabilities than non-associated chains that were equally common. In a later analysis, 16,951 TCR beta sequences were associated with specific HLA alleles at a false discovery rate of 0.05. The only immune exposure information available for the cohort was CMV serostatus. The sequencing pipeline was judged likely to have produced a cluster of highly shared sequence variants as a technical artifact. Only TCR beta chains were sequenced in this cohort, and the absence of alpha or paired-chain data limited detectable features. In both the original and validation cohorts, the classifier was reported to diagnose cytomegalovirus status with high specificity and sensitivity. In a later analysis, most CMV-associated TCR beta chains were found to appear HLA-restricted, with HLA associations seemingly driven largely by CMV exposure. A further reported finding was that TCR beta sequences accurately predicted the HLA-A and HLA-B alleles for most subjects in the first cohort.

The cohort consisted of 600 or so healthy bone marrow donors. At the time of sampling, every cohort member was nominally healthy, though immune exposures that went unrecorded were likely present. The donor tested CMV seropositive and was one of the 289 seropositive cohort members. Each donor provided a peripheral blood sample, and peripheral blood mononuclear cells were used for TCR beta sequencing. The Qiagen DNeasy Blood Extraction Kit was used to extract genomic DNA from the blood cell samples. From the cysteine up to the phenylalanine, the CDR3 has a length of 15 residues. Of the read, only the CDR3 DNA is kept; its 45 bases are in frame from base 1. Trimming takes 4 bases from V and 5 bases from J, and the germline ends sit 19 bases apart. The germline V gene supplies CDR1 SGHRS and CDR2 YFSETQ. With respect to this clone: The specificity of this receptor is unknown. Base qualities were left out, and no much larger clone turns up one base away.

The library was prepared using the immunoSEQ multiplex PCR assay. The multiplex PCR relied on a mix of 60 forward primers for TCR Vbeta segments and 13 reverse primers for TCR Jbeta segments. A multiplex PCR assay on genomic DNA amplified the CDR3 region of rearranged TCR beta genes. The Illumina HiSeq System was used to sequence the amplified TCR beta libraries as 87-base-pair reads. The authors' pipeline ran thus. A later analysis counted about 80 million unique TCR beta chains across the 700 or so repertoires, and approximately 11 million of these chains were shared by at least two donors. A nearest-neighbor algorithm error-corrected the raw reads and collapsed the reads into unique sequences, merging closely related sequences to remove PCR and sequencing errors. To assign V, D and J gene segments, CDR3 sequences were aligned to IMGT reference sequences. For a sequence to be retained, a match of at least six nucleotides to both a V gene segment and a J gene segment was required. Rearrangements were classified as productive when the CDR3 lacked stop codons and remained in frame with V and J, and all other rearrangements were classified as non-productive. Following IMGT convention, CDR3 was defined as the stretch from the second conserved V-encoded cysteine to the conserved J-encoded phenylalanine. Sequences without an unambiguous match to a single V gene segment were excluded from the earlier analysis of about 600 of the donors. An earlier analysis of a few hundred of the donors called V segments functional above 56.7% productive rearrangements and segregating when the between-donor standard deviation exceeded 5%. A statistical classification framework was developed to diagnose cytomegalovirus status using the catalog of TCR beta chain sequences. In a later analysis, V and J genes were assigned by comparing TCR nucleotide sequences against IMGT/GENE-DB human TR gene sequences. The TCRdist pipeline was used in a later analysis to assign CDR3 sequences and most-parsimonious VDJ recombination scenarios. In a later analysis, every TCR beta chain was defined by the combination of its CDR3 amino acid sequence and its V-gene family, and reads without a unique V-gene family were dropped. In a later analysis, approximately 590 highly shared, low-generation-probability nucleotide sequences were removed to address suspected cross-contamination and a sequencing artifact. A later analysis calculated a clonal expansion index for each public chain from normalized within-repertoire ranks of inferred template counts. A later analysis computed generation probabilities with a VDJ recombination model fitted to out-of-frame rearrangements, and checked the results against IGoR. Hypergeometric tests were used in a later analysis to score TCR-TCR, TCR-HLA and TCR-CMV co-occurrence, with a repertoire-size bias correction applied to the TCR pairs. To estimate false discovery rates, a later analysis permuted the HLA or CMV assignments 20 times. In a later analysis, co-occurring TCRs were grouped using DBSCAN, and TCRdist sequence similarity was added for clustering within HLA-allele-positive subsets. Repertoires with fewer than 30,000 or more than 120,000 public chains were left out of co-occurrence clustering, as were a few repertoires with anomalous nucleotide sharing. Sourced from immuneACCESS, this table was stored by TCRdb with only in-frame sequences that have V and J called. A share of the clones is absent; for the studies checked, an unresolved V gene accounts for under half, and the remainder has no known explanation. V, J and clone size are those of that table, while D and trimming were read from the DNA. This sample comprises under 300,000 clones, 75% to 85% of them detected only once. Less than 9% of the sample lies in the top ten.

The source material was PBMCs. The rearranged chain carries TRBV5-1 and TRBJ2-7; possibly the D gene is TRBD2, per 7 matching bases. This TCR was sampled from a woman between 55 and 75 years old in good health and CMV-seropositive. For the CDR3, the sequence is CASSPGGGAKDEQYF. The DNA sequence is as follows: TGCGCCAGCAGCCCCGGTGGGGGGGCAAAGGACGAGCAGTACTTC.